A single sample is the source of the 10 T cell receptor beta chains below, sequenced in a study of tumour-infiltrating T cells in Burkitt lymphoma. Only in-frame clones appear in the TCRdb table, and some are missing; sequencing was by immunoSEQ multiplex PCR. The table lists 46,000 or so clones, roughly 31% of them singletons. The sequencing input was tumor tissue. The source is a human donor with Burkitt lymphoma.

The chain joins TRBV27 to TRBJ2-5, with TRBD2 matching over 9 bases. Trimming removed 4 bases from V and 5 bases from J; junction bases left unmatched: 8. CDR3 size: 15 residues. CDR1 is MNHEY, CDR2 SMNVEV, per germline (reference sequence). The CDR3 spells CASSSISGGGETQYF. CDR3 nucleotide sequence: TGTGCCAGCAGTTCTATTAGCGGGGGAGGGGAGACCCAGTACTTC.

The gene calls are TRBV2 and TRBJ2-6, with 7 bases identical to TRBD1. The V segment lost 4 bases and the J segment 0 bases; nucleotides outside the gene matches: 6. The CDR3 is 17 amino acids. The germline CDR1 and CDR2 sequences are SNHLY and FYNNEI. In DNA, the CDR3 is TGTGCCAGCAGTGTGGCCAGGGGGAACTCTGGGGCCAACGTCCTGACTTTC. It codes for CASSVARGNSGANVLTF.

V and J are TRBV7-9 and TRBJ2-3, with D tentatively TRBD2 (5 bases). CDR1 and CDR2 (germline): SEHNR, FQNEAQ (reference sequence). Trimming stripped 5 bases from V and 6 bases from J, with 15 bases between. The CDR3 is 14 amino acids. The CDR3, as DNA: TGTGCCAGCAGCGAGGTCGAGGGTAGGGATACGCAGTATTTT. This translates into CASSEVEGRDTQYF.

For the CDR3, the DNA is TGTGCCAGCAGTGCGGGGAGGGGGAATGAAAAACTGTTTTTT. The encoded protein is CASSAGRGNEKLFF. This sequence joins TRBV2 and TRBJ1-4, with D possibly TRBD1 on 6 matching bases. Germline-derived CDR1 and CDR2 are SNHLY and FYNNEI. V lost 4 bases to trimming and J lost 5 bases, with 11 bases between them. The CDR3 extends over 14 amino acids.

This clone showed up just a few times. CDR3 protein: CASSLGTGGSYNSPLHF. CDR3 coding DNA: TGTGCCAGCAGCTTAGGGACAGGGGGTTCCTATAATTCACCCCTCCACTTT. The chain joins TRBV7-8 to TRBJ1-6, with 10 nucleotides matching TRBD1. The CDR3 length is 17 residues. Germline CDR1 reads SGHVS; CDR2 reads FQNEAQ. Trimming removed 1 base from V and 1 base from J; junction bases left unmatched: 1.

The V call is TRBV2, the J call TRBJ2-2; TRBD1 matches 9 bases. In germline, CDR1 is SNHLY, CDR2 FYNNEI. V lost 6 bases, J lost 7 bases, and 6 bases stayed unmatched. The CDR3 loop spans 14 amino acids. CDR3 sequence reads: CASSRTGVGGELFF. CDR3 bases: TGTGCCAGCAGCCGGACAGGGGTGGGCGGGGAGCTGTTTTTT.

The rearrangement links TRBV18 to TRBJ1-1; D is unclear. CDR1 KGHSH and CDR2 LQKENI come from the germline V gene. This CDR3 contains 14 residues. V was pared by 2 bases and J by 1 base, with 8 bases between. The CDR3 DNA is TGTGCCAGCTCACCAGGGTATAGGAACACTGAAGCTTTCTTT. This sequence encodes CASSPGYRNTEAFF.

This rearrangement joins TRBV7-2 to TRBJ2-1, with D possibly TRBD2 on 5 matching bases. V lost 5 bases to trimming and J lost 8 bases, with 16 bases between them. This CDR3 spans 14 amino acids. Germline V CDR1 and CDR2: SGHTA, FQGNSA. CDR3: CASSPDWGTDEQFF. The CDR3 nucleotides are TGTGCCAGCAGCCCGGACTGGGGTACGGATGAGCAGTTCTTC.

The CDR3 loop is CASSQSTVDYGYTF. The DNA for the CDR3 is TGCGCCAGCAGCCAATCGACCGTTGACTATGGCTACACCTTC. V and J are TRBV4-3 and TRBJ1-2; D call uncertain. Trimming stripped 2 bases from V and 3 bases from J, with 10 bases between. This CDR3 comprises 14 residues. Germline loops: CDR1 LGHNA, CDR2 YSLEER.

The V gene is TRBV10-3, the J gene TRBJ2-7; D not certain. The CDR3 extends over 14 amino acids. V shed 10 bases and J shed 0 bases, with 16 bases lying between them. The germline gives CDR1 ENHRY, CDR2 SYGVKD. CDR3 protein: CATFGYQSSYEQYF. The CDR3 region has the DNA TGTGCCACCTTCGGATACCAGAGCTCCTACGAGCAGTACTTC.